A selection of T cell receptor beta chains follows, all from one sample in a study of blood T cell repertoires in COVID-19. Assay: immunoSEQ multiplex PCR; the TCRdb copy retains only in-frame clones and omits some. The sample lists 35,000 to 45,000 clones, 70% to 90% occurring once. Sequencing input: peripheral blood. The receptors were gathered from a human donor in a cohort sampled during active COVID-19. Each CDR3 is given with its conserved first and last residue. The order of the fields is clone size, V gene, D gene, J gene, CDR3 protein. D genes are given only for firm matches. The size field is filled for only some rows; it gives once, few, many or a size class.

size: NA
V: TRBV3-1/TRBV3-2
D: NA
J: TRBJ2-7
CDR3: CASSLVHEQYF

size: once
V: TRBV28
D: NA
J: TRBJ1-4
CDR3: CASSLATRELFF

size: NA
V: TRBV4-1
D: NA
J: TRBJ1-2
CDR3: CASSQDGLYGYTF

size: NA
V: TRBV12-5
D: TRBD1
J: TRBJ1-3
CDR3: CASGFGTGGQNTIYF

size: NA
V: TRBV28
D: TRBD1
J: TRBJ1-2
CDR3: CASSGQGLGGYGYTF

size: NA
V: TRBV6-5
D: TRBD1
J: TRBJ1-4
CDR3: CASSRDSATNEKLFF

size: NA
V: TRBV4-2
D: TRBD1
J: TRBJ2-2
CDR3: CASSHRTGDTGELFF

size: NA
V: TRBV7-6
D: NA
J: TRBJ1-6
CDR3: CASSLWGEAHNSPLHF

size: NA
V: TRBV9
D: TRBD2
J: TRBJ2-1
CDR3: CASSVQSGGTYNEQFF

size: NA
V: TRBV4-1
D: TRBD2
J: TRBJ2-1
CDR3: CASSQPGLAGVNNEQFF

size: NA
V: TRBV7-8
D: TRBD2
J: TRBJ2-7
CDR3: CASSLAGTSEQYF

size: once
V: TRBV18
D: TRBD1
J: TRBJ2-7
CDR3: CASSQRQGTYEQYF

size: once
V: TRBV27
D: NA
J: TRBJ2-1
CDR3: CASSTWTDYNEQFF

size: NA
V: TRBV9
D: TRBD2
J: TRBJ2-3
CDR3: CASSVERGTTDTQYF

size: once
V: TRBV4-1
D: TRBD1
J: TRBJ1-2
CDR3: CASSPGTGGLKGYTF

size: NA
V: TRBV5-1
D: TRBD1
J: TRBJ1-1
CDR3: CASSIDGQGPNTEAFF

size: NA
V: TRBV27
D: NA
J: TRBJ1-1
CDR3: CASTGESQGNTEAFF

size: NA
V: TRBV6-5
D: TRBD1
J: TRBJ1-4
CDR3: CASSYGAGGSEKLFF

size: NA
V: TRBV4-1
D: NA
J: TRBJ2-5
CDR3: CASSQDRQVQETQYF

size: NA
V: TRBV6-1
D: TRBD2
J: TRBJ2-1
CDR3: CASSVTGNRGRGAYNEQFF

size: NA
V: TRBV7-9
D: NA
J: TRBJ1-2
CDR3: CASSSGESGYTF

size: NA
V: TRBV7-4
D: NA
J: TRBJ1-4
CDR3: CASSYRDCYEKLFF

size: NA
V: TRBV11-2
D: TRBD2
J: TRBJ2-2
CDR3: CASSTGTSGGAGELFF

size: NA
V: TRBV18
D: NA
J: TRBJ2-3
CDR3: CASSDYGVIADTQYF

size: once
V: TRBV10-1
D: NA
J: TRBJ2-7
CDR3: CATSPGRTYEQYF

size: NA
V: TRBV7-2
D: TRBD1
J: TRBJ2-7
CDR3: CASSYYIAGQVGQYF

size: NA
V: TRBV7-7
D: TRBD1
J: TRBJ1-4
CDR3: CASSTRTGQKLFF

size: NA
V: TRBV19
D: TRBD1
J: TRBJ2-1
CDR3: CASRRGRRGYSYNEQFF

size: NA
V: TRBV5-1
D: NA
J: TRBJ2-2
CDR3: CASSHTRGGRGELFF